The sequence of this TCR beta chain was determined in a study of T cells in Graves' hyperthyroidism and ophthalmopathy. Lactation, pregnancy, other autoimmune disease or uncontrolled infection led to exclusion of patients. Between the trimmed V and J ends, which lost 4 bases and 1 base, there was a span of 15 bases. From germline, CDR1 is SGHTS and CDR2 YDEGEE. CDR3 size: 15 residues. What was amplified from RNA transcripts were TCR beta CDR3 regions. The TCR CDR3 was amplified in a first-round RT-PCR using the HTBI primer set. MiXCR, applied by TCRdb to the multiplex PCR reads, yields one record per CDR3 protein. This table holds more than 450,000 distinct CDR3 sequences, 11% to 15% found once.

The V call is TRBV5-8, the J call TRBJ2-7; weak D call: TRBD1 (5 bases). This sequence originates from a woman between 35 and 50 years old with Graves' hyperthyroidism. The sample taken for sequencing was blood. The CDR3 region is CASSRTRDMSYEQYF. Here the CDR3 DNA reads TGTGCCAGCAGCCGAACCAGGGATATGTCCTACGAGCAGTACTTC.